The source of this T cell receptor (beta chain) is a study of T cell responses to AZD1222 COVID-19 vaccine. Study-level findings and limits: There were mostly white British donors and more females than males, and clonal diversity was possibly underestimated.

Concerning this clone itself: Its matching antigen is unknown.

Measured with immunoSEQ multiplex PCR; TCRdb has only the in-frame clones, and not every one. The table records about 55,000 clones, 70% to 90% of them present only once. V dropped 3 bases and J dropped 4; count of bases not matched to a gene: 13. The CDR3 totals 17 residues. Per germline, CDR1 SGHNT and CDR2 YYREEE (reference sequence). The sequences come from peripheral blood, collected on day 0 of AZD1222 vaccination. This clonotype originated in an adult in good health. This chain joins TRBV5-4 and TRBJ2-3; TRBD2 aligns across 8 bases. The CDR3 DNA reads TGTGCCAGCAGCTCCTCGGGTCGGCGGGGGGTCTCAGATACGCAGTATTTT. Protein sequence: CASSSSGRRGVSDTQYF.